These 11 T cell receptor beta chains came from one sample sequenced in a study of blood T cell repertoires in COVID-19. Profiled with immunoSEQ multiplex PCR; TCRdb holds only in-frame clones, not every one. The table has some 200,000 clones, around nine tenths seen once. The sample taken for sequencing was peripheral blood. The receptors were sampled from a man aged 70 or older with acute or convalescent COVID-19.

The chain combines TRBV6-6 with TRBJ2-5; D is possibly TRBD1 (6 bases). Trimming removed 6 bases at V and 5 bases at J, with 13 bases between. The CDR3 has 13 amino acids. CDR1 and CDR2 (germline): MNHNY, SVGAGI (reference sequence). For the CDR3, the DNA is TGTGCCAGCAGCCCCCGACAGGCGGAGACCCAGTACTTC. It is translated as CASSPRQAETQYF.

The chain uses TRBV4-2 and TRBJ2-7; 10 bases align to TRBD2. The CDR3 loop spans 15 amino acids. The germline V gene encodes CDR1 LGHNA and CDR2 YNFKEQ. Germline trimming cut 0 bases from V and 3 bases from J; bases unmatched to any gene: 2. The CDR3 sequence: CASSQEWTSGYEQYF. DNA of the CDR3: TGTGCCAGCAGCCAAGAGTGGACTAGCGGCTACGAGCAGTACTTC.

The rearrangement uses TRBV5-1 and TRBJ1-4; possibly TRBD1 for D (6 bases). CDR3 length: 15 residues. Germline CDR1 reads SGHRS; CDR2 reads YFSETQ. The germline V and J ends were trimmed by 0 bases and 3 bases, with 9 bases remaining between them. CDR3 region: CASSLGGQSNEKLFF. DNA of the CDR3: TGCGCCAGCAGCTTGGGAGGACAGTCTAATGAAAAACTGTTTTTT.

This chain connects TRBV25-1 to TRBJ2-1; 9 bases align to TRBD2. V gave up 1 base and J gave up 10 bases; unmatched junction bases: 11. Germline lookup yields CDR1 MGHDK and CDR2 SYGVNS. The CDR3 contains 16 residues. This chain's CDR3 is CASSESGGRARREQFF. Here the CDR3 DNA reads TGTGCCAGCAGTGAATCCGGCGGGAGGGCCCGTCGAGAGCAGTTCTTC.

The V and J genes are TRBV30 and TRBJ1-2; TRBD1 agrees at 8 bases. Trimming cost V 1 base and J 5 bases; bases outside gene matches: 0. CDR3 size: 12 residues. Germline values: CDR1 GTSNPN, CDR2 SVGIG (reference sequence). As DNA, the CDR3 is TGTGCCTGGAGTGGGACAGGGTATGGCTACACCTTC. This translates into CAWSGTGYGYTF.

The gene calls are TRBV4-3 and TRBJ1-1, with 9 positions matching TRBD1. Germline loops: CDR1 LGHNA, CDR2 YSLEER. The CDR3 spans 18 residues. V lost 0 bases to trimming and J lost 4 bases; unmatched junction nucleotides: 12. Here the CDR3 reads CASSQDQGNRGRVTEAFF. In DNA form, the CDR3 reads TGCGCCAGCAGCCAAGATCAGGGGAACAGGGGGCGGGTCACTGAAGCTTTCTTT.

V is TRBV5-1 and J is TRBJ2-1; 7 nucleotides match TRBD1. The CDR3 has 13 amino acids. Trimming at V came to 3 bases and at J to 6 bases, leaving 3 bases not matched to a gene. Germline lookup yields CDR1 SGHRS and CDR2 YFSETQ. The CDR3 DNA is TGCGCCAGCAGCTGGGACAGTTTCAATGAGCAGTTCTTC. It specifies CASSWDSFNEQFF.

The V gene is TRBV14, the J gene TRBJ2-3, with D unresolved. CDR1 is SGHDN and CDR2 is FVKESK in the germline V gene. This CDR3 region has 14 residues. Trimming stripped 5 bases from V and 2 bases from J, with 11 bases between. The CDR3: CASSEGWATDTQYF. The CDR3 nucleotides read TGTGCCAGCAGCGAAGGTTGGGCCACAGATACGCAGTATTTT.

The chain employs TRBV24-1 and TRBJ2-3; a possible D gene is TRBD1 (7 bases). V gave up 4 bases and J gave up 0 bases, with 13 bases separating them. CDR3 size: 16 residues. Looked up from germline, CDR1 is KGHDR and CDR2 is SFDVKD. CDR3 in amino acids: CATSDQGEASTDTQYF. DNA for the CDR3: TGTGCCACCAGTGACCAGGGGGAGGCGAGCACAGATACGCAGTATTTT.

This clone was counted between two and nine times. The chain links TRBV12-3 or TRBV12-4 to TRBJ2-1; maybe TRBD1 (6 bases). Trimming cost V 6 bases and J 9 bases, with 12 bases left between them. This CDR3 has 12 residues. The CDR3 protein is CASRRGSAEQFF. The DNA for the CDR3 is TGTGCCAGCAGGAGGGGGTCCGCTGAGCAGTTCTTC.

The chain joins TRBV4-2 to TRBJ2-7, with 9 bases fitting TRBD2. The CDR3 has 16 amino acids. The germline gives CDR1 LGHNA, CDR2 YNFKEQ. The V and J ends lost 4 bases and 2 bases, in that order; junction bases with no gene match: 9. CDR3 amino acids: CASSPNTASGAYEQYF. CDR3 nucleotide sequence: TGTGCCAGCAGCCCAAACACGGCTAGCGGGGCCTACGAGCAGTACTTC.